Listed below are T cell receptor beta chains from one sample, sequenced in a study of blood T cell repertoires in COVID-19. TCRdb's copy holds only in-frame clones and misses some; the assay was immunoSEQ multiplex PCR. Of about 140,000 clones listed, around 80% are singletons. What was sequenced was peripheral blood. The receptors were sampled from a man in his sixties with active or convalescent COVID-19. Each CDR3 is given with its conserved first and last residue. Each record gives: V gene, D gene, clone size, J gene, CDR3 protein, CDR3 DNA. D genes are given only for firm matches. Not all rows give a size; the values are once, few, many and, for expanded clones, a class.

V gene: TRBV4-3
D gene: -
clone size: -
J gene: TRBJ1-2
CDR3 protein: CASSLRPAPYGYTF
CDR3 DNA: TGCGCCAGCAGCCTGCGGCCAGCCCCTTATGGCTACACCTTC

V gene: TRBV19
D gene: -
clone size: -
J gene: TRBJ2-7
CDR3 protein: CASSIQMGGEQYF
CDR3 DNA: TGTGCCAGTAGTATTCAAATGGGGGGCGAGCAGTACTTC

V gene: TRBV6-1
D gene: -
clone size: -
J gene: TRBJ1-2
CDR3 protein: CASSDRAGYTF
CDR3 DNA: TGTGCCAGCAGTGACCGAGCTGGCTACACCTTC

V gene: TRBV6-5
D gene: -
clone size: -
J gene: TRBJ1-2
CDR3 protein: CASSYSQTQGRNGYTF
CDR3 DNA: TGTGCCAGCAGTTACTCTCAAACACAGGGTAGAAATGGCTACACCTTC

V gene: TRBV11-3
D gene: TRBD1
clone size: -
J gene: TRBJ1-1
CDR3 protein: CASGTDVNTEAFF
CDR3 DNA: TGTGCCAGCGGGACAGACGTGAACACTGAAGCTTTCTTT

V gene: TRBV5-1
D gene: TRBD1
clone size: -
J gene: TRBJ1-4
CDR3 protein: CASSLGDRDVEKLFF
CDR3 DNA: TGCGCCAGCAGCTTGGGTGACAGGGATGTTGAAAAACTGTTTTTT

V gene: TRBV7-8
D gene: TRBD2
clone size: -
J gene: TRBJ2-3
CDR3 protein: CASSSPGTREHTQYF
CDR3 DNA: TGTGCCAGCAGCTCCCCCGGGACTAGGGAGCATACGCAGTATTTT

V gene: TRBV2
D gene: TRBD1
clone size: -
J gene: TRBJ1-4
CDR3 protein: CASTRSDRGIEKLFF
CDR3 DNA: TGTGCCAGCACCCGATCGGACAGGGGTATAGAAAAACTGTTTTTT

V gene: TRBV6-2/TRBV6-3
D gene: TRBD1
clone size: -
J gene: TRBJ2-1
CDR3 protein: CASSTDRVDNEQFF
CDR3 DNA: TGTGCCAGCAGTACCGACAGGGTGGACAATGAGCAGTTCTTC

V gene: TRBV30
D gene: TRBD1
clone size: -
J gene: TRBJ1-1
CDR3 protein: CAWTTGMEAFF
CDR3 DNA: TGTGCCTGGACGACAGGGATGGAAGCTTTCTTT

V gene: TRBV7-2
D gene: TRBD2
clone size: -
J gene: TRBJ2-7
CDR3 protein: CASSLGLAGAYEQYF
CDR3 DNA: TGTGCCAGCAGCTTAGGACTAGCGGGAGCCTACGAGCAGTACTTC

V gene: TRBV11-2
D gene: TRBD2
clone size: -
J gene: TRBJ2-1
CDR3 protein: CASSPRLAEQFF
CDR3 DNA: TGTGCCAGCAGCCCACGACTAGCGGAGCAGTTCTTC

V gene: TRBV30
D gene: -
clone size: -
J gene: TRBJ1-5
CDR3 protein: CAWSGRQGSNQPQHF
CDR3 DNA: TGTGCCTGGAGTGGGCGTCAGGGCAGCAATCAGCCCCAGCATTTT

V gene: TRBV7-9
D gene: TRBD1
clone size: -
J gene: TRBJ1-5
CDR3 protein: CASSRQGGNQPQHF
CDR3 DNA: TGTGCCAGCAGCCGACAGGGTGGCAATCAGCCCCAGCATTTT

V gene: TRBV19
D gene: -
clone size: -
J gene: TRBJ1-2
CDR3 protein: CASALPGTFKASYGYTF
CDR3 DNA: TGTGCCAGTGCCCTCCCGGGAACATTCAAAGCTTCCTATGGCTACACCTTC

V gene: TRBV4-1
D gene: TRBD1
clone size: -
J gene: TRBJ2-7
CDR3 protein: CATGTGGPYEQYF
CDR3 DNA: TGCGCCACCGGGACAGGGGGCCCCTACGAGCAGTACTTC

V gene: TRBV29-1
D gene: TRBD1
clone size: -
J gene: TRBJ1-2
CDR3 protein: CSVEGQALSNYGYTF
CDR3 DNA: TGCAGCGTTGAGGGACAGGCATTATCTAACTATGGCTACACCTTC

V gene: TRBV27
D gene: TRBD1
clone size: -
J gene: TRBJ1-4
CDR3 protein: CASRPWGTGDEKLFF
CDR3 DNA: TGTGCCAGCAGACCCTGGGGGACAGGGGATGAAAAACTGTTTTTT

V gene: TRBV4-3
D gene: TRBD1
clone size: -
J gene: TRBJ1-4
CDR3 protein: CASSQAGQGVEKLFF
CDR3 DNA: TGCGCCAGCAGCCAGGCGGGACAGGGAGTGGAAAAACTGTTTTTT

V gene: TRBV15
D gene: TRBD1
clone size: -
J gene: TRBJ1-1
CDR3 protein: CATSTEAGGGTEAFF
CDR3 DNA: TGTGCCACCAGCACAGAGGCAGGGGGAGGCACTGAAGCTTTCTTT

V gene: TRBV7-2
D gene: -
clone size: -
J gene: TRBJ1-6
CDR3 protein: CASSEPGINSPLHF
CDR3 DNA: TGTGCCAGCAGCGAGCCAGGGATTAATTCACCCCTCCACTTT

V gene: TRBV18
D gene: -
clone size: -
J gene: TRBJ1-2
CDR3 protein: CASALSGDYGYTF
CDR3 DNA: TGTGCCAGCGCCCTTTCGGGGGACTATGGCTACACCTTC

V gene: TRBV7-9
D gene: -
clone size: -
J gene: TRBJ2-1
CDR3 protein: CASSYWEYYNEQFF
CDR3 DNA: TGTGCCAGCAGCTACTGGGAGTACTACAATGAGCAGTTCTTC

V gene: TRBV2
D gene: TRBD2
clone size: -
J gene: TRBJ2-2
CDR3 protein: CASGRGAGGLAGPGELFF
CDR3 DNA: TGTGCCAGCGGGCGGGGAGCGGGAGGGCTTGCGGGGCCCGGGGAGCTGTTTTTT

V gene: TRBV7-2
D gene: TRBD1
clone size: -
J gene: TRBJ1-3
CDR3 protein: CASSLGQGSGNTIYF
CDR3 DNA: TGTGCCAGCAGCTTAGGACAGGGCTCTGGAAACACCATATATTTT

V gene: TRBV9
D gene: -
clone size: -
J gene: TRBJ2-5
CDR3 protein: CASSVAGGLETQYF
CDR3 DNA: TGTGCCAGCAGCGTAGCCGGGGGGCTGGAGACCCAGTACTTC

V gene: TRBV27
D gene: -
clone size: few
J gene: TRBJ1-2
CDR3 protein: CASSPTAAYGYTF
CDR3 DNA: TGTGCCAGCAGTCCGACTGCAGCCTATGGCTACACCTTC

V gene: TRBV7-2
D gene: TRBD1
clone size: few
J gene: TRBJ1-3
CDR3 protein: CASSLVRTGLGHSGNTIYF
CDR3 DNA: TGTGCCAGCAGCTTAGTCCGGACAGGGTTAGGGCACTCTGGAAACACCATATATTTT

V gene: TRBV5-4
D gene: -
clone size: -
J gene: TRBJ1-4
CDR3 protein: CASSLGRGNEKLFF
CDR3 DNA: TGTGCCAGCAGCTTGGGCAGGGGAAATGAAAAACTGTTTTTT

V gene: TRBV5-1
D gene: -
clone size: -
J gene: TRBJ1-5
CDR3 protein: CASSLEGSNQPQHF
CDR3 DNA: TGCGCCAGCAGCTTGGAGGGGAGCAATCAGCCCCAGCATTTT

V gene: TRBV29-1
D gene: TRBD1
clone size: -
J gene: TRBJ1-2
CDR3 protein: CSVDRGLLDGYTF
CDR3 DNA: TGCAGCGTTGATAGGGGGCTTCTCGATGGCTACACCTTC

V gene: TRBV27
D gene: TRBD2
clone size: -
J gene: TRBJ2-3
CDR3 protein: CASSLLGLSRNTQYF
CDR3 DNA: TGTGCCAGCAGTTTATTGGGACTATCACGAAATACGCAGTATTTT

V gene: TRBV12-3/TRBV12-4
D gene: -
clone size: -
J gene: TRBJ1-2
CDR3 protein: CASRTLGGYTF
CDR3 DNA: TGTGCCAGCAGGACACTTGGGGGCTACACCTTC

V gene: TRBV12-5
D gene: -
clone size: -
J gene: TRBJ1-5
CDR3 protein: CASGSSGREEQPQHF
CDR3 DNA: TGTGCTAGTGGTTCCTCCGGCAGGGAGGAACAGCCCCAGCATTTT

V gene: TRBV4-3
D gene: -
clone size: -
J gene: TRBJ1-2
CDR3 protein: CASSQDQGRGSGYTF
CDR3 DNA: TGCGCCAGCAGCCAAGATCAAGGCAGGGGAAGTGGCTACACCTTC

V gene: TRBV5-1
D gene: TRBD1
clone size: -
J gene: TRBJ1-2
CDR3 protein: CASSIDRGWGYTF
CDR3 DNA: TGCGCCAGCAGCATCGACAGGGGATGGGGCTACACCTTC

V gene: TRBV4-1
D gene: -
clone size: -
J gene: TRBJ1-4
CDR3 protein: CASRNRATNEKLFF
CDR3 DNA: TGCGCCAGCAGAAACCGAGCAACTAATGAAAAACTGTTTTTT

V gene: TRBV28
D gene: -
clone size: -
J gene: TRBJ2-7
CDR3 protein: CASSFAQAVVAGPRRSYEQYF
CDR3 DNA: TGTGCCAGCAGTTTCGCCCAAGCTGTAGTGGCGGGTCCTCGTAGGTCCTACGAGCAGTACTTC

V gene: TRBV19
D gene: -
clone size: -
J gene: TRBJ1-2
CDR3 protein: CASINSYYGYTF
CDR3 DNA: TGTGCCAGTATAAACAGCTACTATGGCTACACCTTC

V gene: TRBV5-6
D gene: -
clone size: -
J gene: TRBJ1-6
CDR3 protein: CASSPFRGGNSPLHF
CDR3 DNA: TGTGCCAGCAGCCCCTTTCGGGGGGGAAATTCACCCCTCCACTTT

V gene: TRBV7-8
D gene: -
clone size: -
J gene: TRBJ2-5
CDR3 protein: CASSPKVRVEKTQYF
CDR3 DNA: TGTGCCAGCAGCCCCAAGGTCAGGGTTGAGAAGACCCAGTACTTC

V gene: TRBV11-2
D gene: -
clone size: few
J gene: TRBJ1-3
CDR3 protein: CASSLGNRNSGNTIYF
CDR3 DNA: TGTGCCAGCAGCTTAGGGAACAGGAACTCTGGAAACACCATATATTTT

V gene: TRBV11-2
D gene: TRBD2
clone size: few
J gene: TRBJ2-3
CDR3 protein: CASSLGYAGGPIDTQYF
CDR3 DNA: TGTGCCAGCAGCTTAGGATACGCGGGGGGGCCGATAGATACGCAGTATTTT

V gene: TRBV29-1
D gene: TRBD2
clone size: once
J gene: TRBJ2-1
CDR3 protein: CSALAGVGNEQFF
CDR3 DNA: TGCAGCGCCCTGGCGGGGGTAGGTAATGAGCAGTTCTTC

V gene: TRBV5-4
D gene: -
clone size: few
J gene: TRBJ1-2
CDR3 protein: CASSPDIPLDLYGYTF
CDR3 DNA: TGTGCCAGCAGCCCGGACATTCCACTCGACCTCTATGGCTACACCTTC

V gene: TRBV11-3
D gene: -
clone size: few
J gene: TRBJ2-1
CDR3 protein: CASSLVPTSLGNEQFF
CDR3 DNA: TGTGCCAGCAGCTTAGTTCCAACTAGTTTGGGCAATGAGCAGTTCTTC

V gene: TRBV11-2
D gene: -
clone size: -
J gene: TRBJ2-1
CDR3 protein: CASSLFRVREQFF
CDR3 DNA: TGTGCCAGCAGCTTATTTAGAGTTCGTGAGCAGTTCTTC

V gene: TRBV7-2
D gene: TRBD1
clone size: -
J gene: TRBJ1-3
CDR3 protein: CASSLDSGGANTIYF
CDR3 DNA: TGTGCCAGCAGCTTAGATTCAGGGGGCGCGAACACCATATATTTT

V gene: TRBV7-8
D gene: TRBD1
clone size: -
J gene: TRBJ1-2
CDR3 protein: CASSLHDRAGYTF
CDR3 DNA: TGTGCCAGCAGCTTACATGACAGGGCTGGCTACACCTTC

V gene: TRBV10-3
D gene: -
clone size: -
J gene: TRBJ2-7
CDR3 protein: CAISESGRTRLIKDSYEQYF
CDR3 DNA: TGTGCCATCAGTGAGTCGGGCCGAACCCGATTAATCAAAGACTCCTACGAGCAGTACTTC

V gene: TRBV6-4
D gene: -
clone size: -
J gene: TRBJ2-1
CDR3 protein: CASSEGGESNEQFF
CDR3 DNA: TGTGCCAGCAGTGAAGGGGGGGAAAGCAATGAGCAGTTCTTC